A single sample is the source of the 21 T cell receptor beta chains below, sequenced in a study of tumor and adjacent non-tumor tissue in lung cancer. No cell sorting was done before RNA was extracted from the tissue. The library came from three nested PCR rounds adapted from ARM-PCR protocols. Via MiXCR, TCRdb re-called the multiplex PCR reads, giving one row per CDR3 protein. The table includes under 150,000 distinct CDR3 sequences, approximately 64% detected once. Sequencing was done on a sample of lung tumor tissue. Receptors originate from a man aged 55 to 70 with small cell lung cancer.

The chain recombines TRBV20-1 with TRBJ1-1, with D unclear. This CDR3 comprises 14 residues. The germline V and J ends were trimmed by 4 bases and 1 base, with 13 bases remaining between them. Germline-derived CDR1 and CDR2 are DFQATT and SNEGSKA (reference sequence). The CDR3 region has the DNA TGCAGTGCTATGGTGCTGGACTCGAACACTGAAGCTTTCTTT. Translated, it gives CSAMVLDSNTEAFF.

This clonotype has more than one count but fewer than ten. The CDR3 sequence: CASSLAIGDYNEQFF. DNA for the CDR3: TGTGCCAGCAGCTTAGCTATAGGCGACTACAATGAGCAGTTCTTC. J is TRBJ2-1 and V is TRBV7-9; D gene uncertain. The CDR3 contains 15 residues. Germline values: CDR1 SEHNR, CDR2 FQNEAQ (reference sequence). Trimming pared 0 bases from V and 3 bases from J, leaving 9 bases between. Full variable domain (missing parts from reference TRBV7-9 and TRBJ2-1): DTGVSQNPRHKITKRGQNVTFRCDPISEHNRLYWYRQTLGQGPEFLTYFQNEAQLEKSRLLSDRFSAERPKGSFSTLEIQRTEQGDSAMYLCASSLAIGDYNEQFFGPGTRLTVL.

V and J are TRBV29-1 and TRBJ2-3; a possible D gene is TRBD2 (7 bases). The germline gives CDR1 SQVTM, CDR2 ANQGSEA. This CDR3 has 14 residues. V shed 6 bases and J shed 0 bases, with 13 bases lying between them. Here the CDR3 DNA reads TGCAGCGTGATAGGGGGAGGGAGCACAGATACGCAGTATTTT. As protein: CSVIGGGSTDTQYF.

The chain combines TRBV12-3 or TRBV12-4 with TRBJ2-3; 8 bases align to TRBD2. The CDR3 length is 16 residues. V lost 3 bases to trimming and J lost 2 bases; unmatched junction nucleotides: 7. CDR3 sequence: CASSFLAGLFTDTQYF. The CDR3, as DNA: TGTGCCAGCAGTTTTTTAGCGGGACTATTCACAGATACGCAGTATTTT.

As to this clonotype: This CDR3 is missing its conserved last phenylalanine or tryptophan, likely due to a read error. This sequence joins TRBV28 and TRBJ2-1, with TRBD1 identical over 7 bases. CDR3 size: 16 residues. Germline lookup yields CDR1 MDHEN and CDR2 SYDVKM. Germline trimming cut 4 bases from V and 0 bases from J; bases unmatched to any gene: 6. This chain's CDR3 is CASSSTGTVSYNEQFL. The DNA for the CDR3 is TGTGCCAGCAGTTCCACCGGGACAGTCTCCTACAATGAGCAGTTCCTC.

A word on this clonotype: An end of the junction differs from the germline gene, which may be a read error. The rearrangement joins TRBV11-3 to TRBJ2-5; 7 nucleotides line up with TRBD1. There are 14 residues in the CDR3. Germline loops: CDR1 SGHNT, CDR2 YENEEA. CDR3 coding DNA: TGTGCCAGCTGCTTATCCGACAGGGCGCAGACCCAGTATTTC. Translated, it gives CASCLSDRAQTQYF. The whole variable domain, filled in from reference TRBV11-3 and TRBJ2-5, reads EAGVVQSPRYKIIEKKQPVAFWCNPISGHNTLYWYLQNLGQGPELLIRYENEEAVDDSQLPKDRFSAERLKGVDSTLKIQPAELGDSAVYLCASCLSDRAQTQYFGPGTRLLVL.

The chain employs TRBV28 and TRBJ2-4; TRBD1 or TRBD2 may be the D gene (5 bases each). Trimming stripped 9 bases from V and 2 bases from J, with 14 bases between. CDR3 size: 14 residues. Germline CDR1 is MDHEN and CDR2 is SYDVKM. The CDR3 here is CASSDDSPKNIQYF. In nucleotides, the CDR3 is TGTGCCAGTAGCGACGACAGCCCCAAAAACATTCAGTACTTC. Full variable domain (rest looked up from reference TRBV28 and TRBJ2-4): DVKVTQSSRYLVKRTGEKVFLECVQDMDHENMFWYRQDPGLGLRLIYFSYDVKMKEKGDIPEGYSVSREKKERFSLILESASTNQTSMYLCASSDDSPKNIQYFGAGTRLSVL.

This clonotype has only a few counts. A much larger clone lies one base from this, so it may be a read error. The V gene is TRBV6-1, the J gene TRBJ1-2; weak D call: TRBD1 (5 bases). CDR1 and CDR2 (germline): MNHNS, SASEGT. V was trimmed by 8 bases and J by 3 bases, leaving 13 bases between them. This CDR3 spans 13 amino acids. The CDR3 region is CASGAGTYYGYTF. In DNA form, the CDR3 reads TGTGCCAGCGGCGCCGGGACTTACTATGGCTACACCTTC.

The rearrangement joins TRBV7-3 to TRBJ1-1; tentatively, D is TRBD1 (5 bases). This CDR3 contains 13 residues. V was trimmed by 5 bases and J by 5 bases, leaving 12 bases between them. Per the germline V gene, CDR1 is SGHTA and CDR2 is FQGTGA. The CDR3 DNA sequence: TGTGCCAGCAGCCACCTAGGGGCTACTGAAGCTTTCTTT. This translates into CASSHLGATEAFF.

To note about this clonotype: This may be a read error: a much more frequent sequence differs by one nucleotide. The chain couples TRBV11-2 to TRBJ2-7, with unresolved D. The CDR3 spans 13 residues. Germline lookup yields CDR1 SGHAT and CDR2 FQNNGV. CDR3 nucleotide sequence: TGTGTCAGCAGCGCCAACAGATACTACGAGCAGTACTTC. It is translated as CVSSANRYYEQYF. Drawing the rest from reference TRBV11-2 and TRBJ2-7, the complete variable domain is EAGVAQSPRYKIIEKRQSVAFWCNPISGHATLYWYQQILGQGPKLLIQFQNNGVVDDSQLPKDRFSAERLKGVDSTLKIQPAKLEDSAVYLCVSSANRYYEQYFGPGTRLTVT.

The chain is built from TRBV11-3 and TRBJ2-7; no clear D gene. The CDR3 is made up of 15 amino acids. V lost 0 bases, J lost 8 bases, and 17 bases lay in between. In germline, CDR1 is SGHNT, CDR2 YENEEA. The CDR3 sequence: CASSLELGRAYKQYF. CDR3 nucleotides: TGTGCCAGCAGCTTAGAATTGGGCAGAGCATACAAGCAGTACTTC.

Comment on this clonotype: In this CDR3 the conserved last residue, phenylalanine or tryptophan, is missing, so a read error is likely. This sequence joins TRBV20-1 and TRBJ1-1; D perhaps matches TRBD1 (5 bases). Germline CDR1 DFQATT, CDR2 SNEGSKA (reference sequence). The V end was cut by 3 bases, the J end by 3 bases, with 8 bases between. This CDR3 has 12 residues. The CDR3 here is CSARGRDTEAFY. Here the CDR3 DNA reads TGCAGTGCTAGGGGCAGGGACACTGAAGCTTTCTAT.

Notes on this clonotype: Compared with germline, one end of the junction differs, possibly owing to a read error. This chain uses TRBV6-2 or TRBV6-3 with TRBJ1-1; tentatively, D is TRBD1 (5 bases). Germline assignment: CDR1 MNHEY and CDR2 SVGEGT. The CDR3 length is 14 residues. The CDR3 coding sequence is TGTGCCAGCAGTTACCCGGGGGAGAATACTGGAGCTTTCTTT. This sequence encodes CASSYPGENTGAFF.

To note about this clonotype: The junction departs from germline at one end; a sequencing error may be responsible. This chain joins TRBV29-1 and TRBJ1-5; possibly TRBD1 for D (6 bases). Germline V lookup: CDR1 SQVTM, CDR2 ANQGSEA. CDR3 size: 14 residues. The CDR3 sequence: CSVATGHPNQPRYF. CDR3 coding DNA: TGCAGCGTTGCTACAGGGCACCCGAATCAGCCCCGGTATTTT.

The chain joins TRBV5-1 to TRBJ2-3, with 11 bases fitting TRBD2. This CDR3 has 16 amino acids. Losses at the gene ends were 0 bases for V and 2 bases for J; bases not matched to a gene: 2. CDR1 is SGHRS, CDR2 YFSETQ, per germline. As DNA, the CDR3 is TGCGCCAGCAGCTTGGGGACTAGCGGGTTCACAGATACGCAGTATTTT. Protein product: CASSLGTSGFTDTQYF. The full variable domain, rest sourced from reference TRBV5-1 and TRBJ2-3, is KAGVTQTPRYLIKTRGQQVTLSCSPISGHRSVSWYQQTPGQGLQFLFEYFSETQRNKGNFPGRFSGRQFSNSRSEMNVSTLELGDSALYLCASSLGTSGFTDTQYFGPGTRLTVL.

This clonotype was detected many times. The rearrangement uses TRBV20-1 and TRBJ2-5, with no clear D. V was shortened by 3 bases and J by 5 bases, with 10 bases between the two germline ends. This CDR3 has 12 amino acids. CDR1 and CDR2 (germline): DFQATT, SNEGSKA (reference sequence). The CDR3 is CSASHWAETQYF. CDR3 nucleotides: TGCAGTGCTAGCCACTGGGCGGAGACCCAGTACTTC.

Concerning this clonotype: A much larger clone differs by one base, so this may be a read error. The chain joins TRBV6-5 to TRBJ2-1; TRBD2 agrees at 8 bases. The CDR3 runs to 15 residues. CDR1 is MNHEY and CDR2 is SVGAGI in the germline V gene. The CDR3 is CVSSLAAGGRSEQFF. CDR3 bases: TGTGTCAGCAGCCTAGCGGCTGGCGGGAGGAGTGAGCAGTTCTTC.

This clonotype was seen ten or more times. CDR3 residues: CASSQYRGTGELFF. The CDR3 bases are TGCGCCAGCAGCCAATACAGGGGCACCGGGGAGCTGTTTTTT. The chain employs TRBV4-1 and TRBJ2-2; 7 bases fit TRBD1. With V trimmed by 2 bases and J by 4 bases, 1 base remained unmatched. CDR3 length equals 14 residues. Per the germline V gene, CDR1 is MGHRA and CDR2 is YSYEKL.

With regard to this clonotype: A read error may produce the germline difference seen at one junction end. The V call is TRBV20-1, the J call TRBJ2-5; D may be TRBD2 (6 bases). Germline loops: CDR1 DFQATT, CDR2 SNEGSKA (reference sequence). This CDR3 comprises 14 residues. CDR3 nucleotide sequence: TGCAGTGCTAGACTAGCGCGAGGAAAAGAGACCCGGTACTTC. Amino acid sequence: CSARLARGKETRYF.

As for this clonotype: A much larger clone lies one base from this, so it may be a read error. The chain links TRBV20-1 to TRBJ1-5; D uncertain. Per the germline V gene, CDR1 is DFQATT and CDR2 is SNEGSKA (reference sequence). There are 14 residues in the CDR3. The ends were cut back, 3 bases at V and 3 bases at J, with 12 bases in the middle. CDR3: CSARRGLVNQPQHF. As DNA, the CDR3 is TGCAGTGCTAGGCGGGGATTAGTCAATCAGCCCCAGCATTTT.

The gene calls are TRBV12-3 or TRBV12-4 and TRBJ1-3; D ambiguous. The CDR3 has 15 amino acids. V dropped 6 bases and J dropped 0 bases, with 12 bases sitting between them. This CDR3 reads CASSPPGSSGNTIYF. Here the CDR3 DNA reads TGTGCCAGCAGCCCCCCGGGATCCTCTGGAAACACCATATATTTT.